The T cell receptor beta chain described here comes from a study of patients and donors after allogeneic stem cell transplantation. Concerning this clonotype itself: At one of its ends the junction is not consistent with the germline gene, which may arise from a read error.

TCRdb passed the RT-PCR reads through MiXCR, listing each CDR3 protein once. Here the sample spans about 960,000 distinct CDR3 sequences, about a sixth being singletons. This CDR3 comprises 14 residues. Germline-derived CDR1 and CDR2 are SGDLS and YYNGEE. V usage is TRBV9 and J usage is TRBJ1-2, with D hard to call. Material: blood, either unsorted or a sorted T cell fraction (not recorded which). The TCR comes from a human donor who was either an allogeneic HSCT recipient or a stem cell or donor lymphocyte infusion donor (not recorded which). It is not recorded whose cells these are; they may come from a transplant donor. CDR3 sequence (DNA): TGTGCCAGCAGCCCACTAGGGAGCCACTACGGCTACACCTTC. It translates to CASSPLGSHYGYTF.